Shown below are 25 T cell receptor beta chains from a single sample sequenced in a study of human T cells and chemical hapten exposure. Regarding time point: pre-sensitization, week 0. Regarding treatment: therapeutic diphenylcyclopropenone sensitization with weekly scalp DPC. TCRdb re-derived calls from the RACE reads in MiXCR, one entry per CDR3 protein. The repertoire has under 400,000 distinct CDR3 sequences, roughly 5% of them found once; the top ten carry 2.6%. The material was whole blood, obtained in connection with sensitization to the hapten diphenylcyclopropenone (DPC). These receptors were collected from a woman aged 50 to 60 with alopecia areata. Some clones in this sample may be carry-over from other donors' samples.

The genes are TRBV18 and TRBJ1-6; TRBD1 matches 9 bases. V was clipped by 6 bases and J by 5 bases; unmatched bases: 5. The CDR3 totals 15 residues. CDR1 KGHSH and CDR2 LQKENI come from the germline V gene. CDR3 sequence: CASSRDRANNSPLHF. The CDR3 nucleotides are TGTGCCAGCTCCCGGGACAGGGCAAATAATTCACCCCTCCACTTT.

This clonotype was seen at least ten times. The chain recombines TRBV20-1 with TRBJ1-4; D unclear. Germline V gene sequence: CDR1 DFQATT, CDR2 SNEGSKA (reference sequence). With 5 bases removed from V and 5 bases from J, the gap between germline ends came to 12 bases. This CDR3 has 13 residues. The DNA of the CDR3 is TGCAGTGCTCTCTACGGGTCCAATGAAAAACTGTTTTTT. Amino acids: CSALYGSNEKLFF.

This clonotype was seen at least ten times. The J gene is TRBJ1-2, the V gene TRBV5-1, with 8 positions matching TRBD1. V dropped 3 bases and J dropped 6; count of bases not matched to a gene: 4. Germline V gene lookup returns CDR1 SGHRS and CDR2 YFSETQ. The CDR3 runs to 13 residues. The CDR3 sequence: CASSSQGVHGYTF. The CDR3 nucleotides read TGCGCCAGCAGCTCACAGGGGGTCCATGGCTACACCTTC.

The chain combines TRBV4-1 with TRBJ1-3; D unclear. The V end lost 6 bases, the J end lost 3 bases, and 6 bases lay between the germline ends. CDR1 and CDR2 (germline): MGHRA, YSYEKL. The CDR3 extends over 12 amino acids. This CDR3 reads CASSRLGNTIYF. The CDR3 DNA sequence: TGCGCCAGCAGTAGGCTTGGAAACACCATATATTTT.

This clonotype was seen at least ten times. CDR3 amino acids: CASSKGTSGPVQNSYEQYF. As DNA, the CDR3 is TGTGCCAGCAGCAAAGGGACTAGCGGGCCTGTCCAGAACTCCTACGAGCAGTACTTC. The chain is built from TRBV21-1 and TRBJ2-7; the DNA was not compared with TRBD2, the D call given in the table. TRBV21-1 is deemed a pseudogene. CDR3 size: 19 residues.

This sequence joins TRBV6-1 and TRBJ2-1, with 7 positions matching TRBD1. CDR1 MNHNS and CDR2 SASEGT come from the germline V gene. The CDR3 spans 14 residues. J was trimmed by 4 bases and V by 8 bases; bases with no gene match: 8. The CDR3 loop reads CASLRDRDYNEQFF. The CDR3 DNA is TGTGCCAGCTTACGGGACAGAGATTACAATGAGCAGTTCTTC.

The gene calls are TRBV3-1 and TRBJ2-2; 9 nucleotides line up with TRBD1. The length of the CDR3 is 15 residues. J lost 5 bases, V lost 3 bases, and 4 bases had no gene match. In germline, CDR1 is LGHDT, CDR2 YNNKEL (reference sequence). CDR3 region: CASSQATGGTGELFF. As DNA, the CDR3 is TGTGCCAGCAGCCAGGCGACAGGGGGAACCGGGGAGCTGTTTTTT.

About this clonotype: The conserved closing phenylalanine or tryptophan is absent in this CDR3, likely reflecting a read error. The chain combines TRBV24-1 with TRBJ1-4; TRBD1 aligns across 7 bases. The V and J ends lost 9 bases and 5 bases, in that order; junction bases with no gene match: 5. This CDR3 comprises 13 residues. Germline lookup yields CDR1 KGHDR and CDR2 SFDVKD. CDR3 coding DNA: TGTGCCACCGACAGGGTTTTCAATGAAAAACTGTTTTCT. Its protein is CATDRVFNEKLFS.

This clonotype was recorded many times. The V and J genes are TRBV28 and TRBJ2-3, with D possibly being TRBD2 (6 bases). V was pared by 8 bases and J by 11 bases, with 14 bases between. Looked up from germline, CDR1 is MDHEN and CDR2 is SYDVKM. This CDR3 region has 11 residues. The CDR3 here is CASSPGAMQYF. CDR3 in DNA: TGTGCCAGCTCCCCGGGAGCGATGCAGTATTTT.

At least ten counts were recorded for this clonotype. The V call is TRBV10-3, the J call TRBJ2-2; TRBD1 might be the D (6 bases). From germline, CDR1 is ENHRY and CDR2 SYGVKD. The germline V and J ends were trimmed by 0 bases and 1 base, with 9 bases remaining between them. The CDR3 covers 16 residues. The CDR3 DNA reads TGTGCCATCAGTGAGTCTCCGACAGGGAACACCGGGGAGCTGTTTTTT. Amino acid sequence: CAISESPTGNTGELFF.

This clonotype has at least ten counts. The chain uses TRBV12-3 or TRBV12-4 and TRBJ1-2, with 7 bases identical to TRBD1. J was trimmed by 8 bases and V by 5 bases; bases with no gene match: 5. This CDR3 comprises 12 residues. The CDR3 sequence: CASSPGQEGYTF. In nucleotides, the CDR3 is TGTGCCAGCAGTCCTGGACAGGAAGGCTACACCTTC.

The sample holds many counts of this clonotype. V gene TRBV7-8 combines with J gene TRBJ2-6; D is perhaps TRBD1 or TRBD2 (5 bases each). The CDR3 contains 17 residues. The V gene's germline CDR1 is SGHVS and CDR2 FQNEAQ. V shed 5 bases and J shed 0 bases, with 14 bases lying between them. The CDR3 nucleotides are TGTGCCAGCAGCCTTGGGACGGGCGGCTCTGGGGCCAACGTCCTGACTTTC. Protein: CASSLGTGGSGANVLTF. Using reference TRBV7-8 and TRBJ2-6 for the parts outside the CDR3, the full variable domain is GAGVSQSPRYKVAKRGQDVALRCDPISGHVSLFWYQQALGQGPEFLTYFQNEAQLDKSGLPSDRFFAERPEGSVSTLKIQRTQQEDSAVYLCASSLGTGGSGANVLTFGAGSRLTVL.

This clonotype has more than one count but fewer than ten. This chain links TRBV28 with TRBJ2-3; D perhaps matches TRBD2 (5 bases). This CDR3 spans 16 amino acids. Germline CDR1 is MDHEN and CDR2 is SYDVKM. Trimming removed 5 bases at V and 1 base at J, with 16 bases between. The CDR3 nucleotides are TGTGCCAGCAGTCCGTGGACTCCTGGTCGCACAGATACGCAGTATTTT. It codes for CASSPWTPGRTDTQYF. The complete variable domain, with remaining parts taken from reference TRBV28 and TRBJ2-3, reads DVKVTQSSRYLVKRTGEKVFLECVQDMDHENMFWYRQDPGLGLRLIYFSYDVKMKEKGDIPEGYSVSREKKERFSLILESASTNQTSMYLCASSPWTPGRTDTQYFGPGTRLTVL.

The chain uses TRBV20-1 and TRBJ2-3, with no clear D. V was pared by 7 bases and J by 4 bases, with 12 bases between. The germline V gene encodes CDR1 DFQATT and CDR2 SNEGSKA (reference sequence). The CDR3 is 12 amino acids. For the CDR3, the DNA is TGCAGTGTCGGACGCCCCCCAGATACGCAGTATTTT. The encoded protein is CSVGRPPDTQYF.

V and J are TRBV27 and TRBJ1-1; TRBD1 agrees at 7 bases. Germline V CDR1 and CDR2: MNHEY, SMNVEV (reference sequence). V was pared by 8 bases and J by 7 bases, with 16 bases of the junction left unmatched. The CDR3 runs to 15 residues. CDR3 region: CASGTRQGGWGEAFF. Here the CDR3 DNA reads TGTGCCAGCGGGACACGACAGGGCGGGTGGGGTGAAGCTTTCTTT.

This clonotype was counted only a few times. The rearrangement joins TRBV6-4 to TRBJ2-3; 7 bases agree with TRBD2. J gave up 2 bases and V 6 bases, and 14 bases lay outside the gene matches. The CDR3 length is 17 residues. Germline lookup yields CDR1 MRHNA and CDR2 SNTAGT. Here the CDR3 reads CASSRTKRGRATDTQYF. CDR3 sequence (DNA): TGTGCCAGCAGCCGAACCAAGAGAGGGAGGGCCACAGATACGCAGTATTTT.

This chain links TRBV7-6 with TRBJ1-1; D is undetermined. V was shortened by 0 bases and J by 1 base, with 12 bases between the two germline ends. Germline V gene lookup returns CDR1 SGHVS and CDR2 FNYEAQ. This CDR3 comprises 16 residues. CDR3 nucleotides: TGTGCCAGCAGCTTAGCCCGCGCTGGGGAGAACACTGAAGCTTTCTTT. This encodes CASSLARAGENTEAFF. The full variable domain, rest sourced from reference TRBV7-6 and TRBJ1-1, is GAGVSQSPRYKVTKRGQDVALRCDPISGHVSLYWYRQALGQGPEFLTYFNYEAQQDKSGLPNDRFSAERPEGSISTLTIQRTEQRDSAMYRCASSLARAGENTEAFFGQGTRLTVV.

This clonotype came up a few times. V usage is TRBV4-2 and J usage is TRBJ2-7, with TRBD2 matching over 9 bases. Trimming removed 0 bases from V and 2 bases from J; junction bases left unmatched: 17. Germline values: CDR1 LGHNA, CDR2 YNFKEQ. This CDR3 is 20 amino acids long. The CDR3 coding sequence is TGTGCCAGCAGCCAAGATCCGGCCATAGTGGAACTAGCGGGTACCTACGAGCAGTACTTC. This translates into CASSQDPAIVELAGTYEQYF.

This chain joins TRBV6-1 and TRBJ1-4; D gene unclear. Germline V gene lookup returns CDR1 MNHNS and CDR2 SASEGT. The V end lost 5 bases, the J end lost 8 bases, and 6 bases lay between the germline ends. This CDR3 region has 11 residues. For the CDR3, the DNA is TGTGCCAGCAGTCTGCCGGAAAAACTGTTTTTT. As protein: CASSLPEKLFF.

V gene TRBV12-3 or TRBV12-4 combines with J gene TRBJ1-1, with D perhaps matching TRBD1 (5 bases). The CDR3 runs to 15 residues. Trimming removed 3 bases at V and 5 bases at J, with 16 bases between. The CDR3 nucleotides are TGTGCCAGCAGTTTCCACCCGGGGCTGAGTACTGAAGCTTTCTTT. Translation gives CASSFHPGLSTEAFF.

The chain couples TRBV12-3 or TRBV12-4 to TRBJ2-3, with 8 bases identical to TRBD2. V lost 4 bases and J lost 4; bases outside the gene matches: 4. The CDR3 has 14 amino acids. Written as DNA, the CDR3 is TGTGCCAGCAGTTGGAGCGGGAGTCCAGATACGCAGTATTTT. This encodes CASSWSGSPDTQYF.

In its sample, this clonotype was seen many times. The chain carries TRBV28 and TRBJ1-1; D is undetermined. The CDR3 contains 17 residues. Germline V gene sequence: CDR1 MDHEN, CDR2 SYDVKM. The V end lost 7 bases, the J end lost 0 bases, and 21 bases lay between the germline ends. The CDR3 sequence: CASTDPGREKLNTEAFF. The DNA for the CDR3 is TGTGCCAGCACTGACCCTGGGAGGGAGAAGCTGAACACTGAAGCTTTCTTT.

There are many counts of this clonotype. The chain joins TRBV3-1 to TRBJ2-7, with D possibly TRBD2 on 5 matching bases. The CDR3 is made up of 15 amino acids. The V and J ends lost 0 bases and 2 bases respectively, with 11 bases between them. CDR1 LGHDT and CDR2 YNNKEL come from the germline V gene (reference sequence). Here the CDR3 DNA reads TGTGCCAGCAGCCAAGACCCCGCGAGGGCCTACGAGCAGTACTTC. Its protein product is CASSQDPARAYEQYF.

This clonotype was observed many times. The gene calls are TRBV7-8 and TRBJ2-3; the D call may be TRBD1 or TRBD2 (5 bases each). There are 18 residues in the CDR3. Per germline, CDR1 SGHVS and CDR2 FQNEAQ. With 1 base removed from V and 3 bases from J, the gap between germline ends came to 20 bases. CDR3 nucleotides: TGTGCCAGCAGCTTAGATGGTGGGACCCCCGCGATTACAGATACGCAGTATTTT. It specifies CASSLDGGTPAITDTQYF.

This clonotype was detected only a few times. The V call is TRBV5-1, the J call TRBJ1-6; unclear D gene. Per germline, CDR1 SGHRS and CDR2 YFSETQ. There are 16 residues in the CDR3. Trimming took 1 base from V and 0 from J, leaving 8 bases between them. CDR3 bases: TGCGCCAGCAGCTTGTGGTCGAGCTCCTATAATTCACCCCTCCACTTT. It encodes CASSLWSSSYNSPLHF.